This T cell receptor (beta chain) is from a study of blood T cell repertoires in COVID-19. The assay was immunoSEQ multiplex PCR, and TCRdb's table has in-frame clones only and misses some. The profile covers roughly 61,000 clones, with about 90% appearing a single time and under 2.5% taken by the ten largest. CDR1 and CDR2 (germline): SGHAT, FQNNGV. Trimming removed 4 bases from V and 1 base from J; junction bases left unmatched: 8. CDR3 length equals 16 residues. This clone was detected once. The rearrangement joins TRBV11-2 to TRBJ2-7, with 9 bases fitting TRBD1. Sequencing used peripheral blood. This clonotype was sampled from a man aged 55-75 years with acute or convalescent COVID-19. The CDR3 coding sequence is TGTGCCAGCAGCTCCCCTAGGGACAGGGCTTCCTACGAGCAGTACTTC. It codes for CASSSPRDRASYEQYF.